The rows below give T cell receptor beta chains drawn from one sample of a study of T cells in Graves' hyperthyroidism and ophthalmopathy. TCRdb reprocessed the multiplex PCR reads via MiXCR and lists one record per CDR3 protein. The sample consists of 530,000 or so distinct CDR3 sequences, 15% to 20% of them appearing once. The specimen sequenced was blood. These receptors all stem from a woman in her late teens or twenties with Graves' ophthalmopathy. CDR3s include the opening cysteine and the closing phenylalanine or tryptophan. Each record gives: clone size, V gene, J gene, D gene, CDR3 protein, CDR3 DNA. A D gene is named only where the DNA matches it firmly. Size tells how often a clone was seen (once, few, many) or the class of an expanded clone, and some rows leave it out.

abundance: few; v_gene: TRBV4-1; j_gene: TRBJ2-3; d_gene: TRBD2; CDR3aa: CASSQEPAGDWSDTQYF; CDR3nt: TGCGCCAGCAGCCAAGAACCAGCGGGAGATTGGTCAGATACGCAGTATTTT
abundance: many; v_gene: TRBV5-1; j_gene: TRBJ2-7; d_gene: TRBD1; CDR3aa: CASSFGTGSLYEQYF; CDR3nt: TGCGCCAGCAGCTTCGGGACAGGGTCGCTCTACGAGCAGTACTTC
abundance: .; v_gene: TRBV29-1; j_gene: TRBJ2-7; d_gene: .; CDR3aa: CSVEMGHSYEQYF; CDR3nt: TGCAGCGTTGAAATGGGACACTCCTACGAGCAGTACTTC
abundance: few; v_gene: TRBV6-1; j_gene: TRBJ2-3; d_gene: TRBD2; CDR3aa: CASSDPIGTSSTDTQYF; CDR3nt: TGTGCCAGCAGTGACCCGATCGGGACTAGCAGCACAGATACGCAGTATTTT
abundance: .; v_gene: TRBV2; j_gene: TRBJ1-2; d_gene: .; CDR3aa: CASSVWTDPNYGYTF; CDR3nt: TGTGCCAGCAGTGTTTGGACAGATCCTAACTATGGCTACACCTTC
abundance: few; v_gene: TRBV4-1; j_gene: TRBJ2-3; d_gene: .; CDR3aa: CASSQDRVLMRGFTDTQYF; CDR3nt: TGCGCCAGCAGCCAAGATAGGGTGTTGATGAGGGGCTTTACAGATACGCAGTATTTT
abundance: many; v_gene: TRBV6-5; j_gene: TRBJ2-5; d_gene: .; CDR3aa: CASSYPGTPNGETQYF; CDR3nt: TGTGCCAGCAGTTACCCGGGGACGCCCAACGGAGAGACCCAGTACTTC
abundance: .; v_gene: TRBV6-1; j_gene: TRBJ2-2; d_gene: .; CDR3aa: CASRRAENTGELFF; CDR3nt: TGTGCCAGCAGACGAGCCGAGAACACCGGGGAGCTGTTTTTT
abundance: .; v_gene: TRBV11-2; j_gene: TRBJ2-2; d_gene: .; CDR3aa: CASSLRTDSNTGELFF; CDR3nt: TGTGCCAGCAGCTTACGGACCGACAGTAACACCGGGGAGCTGTTTTTT
abundance: many; v_gene: TRBV29-1; j_gene: TRBJ2-7; d_gene: TRBD1; CDR3aa: CSVEDWARLDRADYEQYF; CDR3nt: TGCAGCGTTGAAGATTGGGCCCGATTGGACAGGGCGGACTACGAGCAGTACTTC
abundance: many; v_gene: TRBV28; j_gene: TRBJ1-1; d_gene: TRBD1; CDR3aa: CASRLPGGQGATEAFF; CDR3nt: TGTGCCAGCAGACTTCCTGGGGGACAGGGGGCCACTGAAGCTTTCTTT
abundance: many; v_gene: TRBV6-1; j_gene: TRBJ1-1; d_gene: .; CDR3aa: CASGRSGMNTEAFF; CDR3nt: TGTGCCAGCGGCCGCTCCGGGATGAACACTGAAGCTTTCTTT
abundance: .; v_gene: TRBV18; j_gene: TRBJ1-4; d_gene: .; CDR3aa: CASSPIGGFNEKLFF; CDR3nt: TGTGCCAGCTCACCGATCGGGGGCTTTAATGAAAAACTGTTTTTT
abundance: many; v_gene: TRBV2; j_gene: TRBJ2-5; d_gene: .; CDR3aa: CASSGGIAGTQYF; CDR3nt: TGTGCCAGCAGTGGGGGGATTGCTGGGACCCAGTACTTC
abundance: .; v_gene: TRBV29-1; j_gene: TRBJ2-5; d_gene: TRBD1; CDR3aa: CSVETPGTGGTQYF; CDR3nt: TGCAGCGTTGAAACCCCCGGGACAGGGGGGACCCAGTACTTC
abundance: many; v_gene: TRBV7-2; j_gene: TRBJ2-1; d_gene: .; CDR3aa: CASSLAGGDEQFF; CDR3nt: TGTGCCAGCAGCTTAGCGGGTGGTGATGAGCAGTTCTTC
abundance: many; v_gene: TRBV28; j_gene: TRBJ2-3; d_gene: TRBD2; CDR3aa: CASSQAGLSGTDTQYF; CDR3nt: TGTGCCAGCAGCCAAGCGGGGCTCTCTGGCACAGATACGCAGTATTTT
abundance: few; v_gene: TRBV7-9; j_gene: TRBJ2-1; d_gene: TRBD2; CDR3aa: CASSSSGGPHNEQFF; CDR3nt: TGTGCCAGCAGCAGTAGCGGGGGTCCCCACAATGAGCAGTTCTTC
abundance: many; v_gene: TRBV28; j_gene: TRBJ1-2; d_gene: .; CDR3aa: CASSLLGQQFYGYTF; CDR3nt: TGTGCCAGCAGTTTATTGGGCCAGCAATTCTATGGCTACACCTTC
abundance: .; v_gene: TRBV27; j_gene: TRBJ2-2; d_gene: .; CDR3aa: CASSTGGRTGELFF; CDR3nt: TGTGCCAGCAGTACTGGAGGGCGTACCGGGGAGCTGTTTTTT
abundance: .; v_gene: TRBV6-1; j_gene: TRBJ2-7; d_gene: .; CDR3aa: CASISFEAGTPYYEQYF; CDR3nt: TGTGCCAGCATCAGTTTTGAAGCGGGGACACCTTACTACGAGCAGTACTTC
abundance: few; v_gene: TRBV4-1; j_gene: TRBJ1-2; d_gene: TRBD1; CDR3aa: CASSQVGQGAFGYTF; CDR3nt: TGCGCCAGCAGCCAAGTGGGACAGGGGGCCTTTGGCTACACCTTC
abundance: many; v_gene: TRBV7-9; j_gene: TRBJ2-7; d_gene: .; CDR3aa: CASSLGGGSEQYF; CDR3nt: TGTGCCAGCAGCTTGGGAGGAGGGTCGGAGCAGTACTTC
abundance: few; v_gene: TRBV15; j_gene: TRBJ1-1; d_gene: .; CDR3aa: CATSRWALSTAEAFF; CDR3nt: TGTGCCACCAGCAGATGGGCTTTAAGCACAGCTGAAGCTTTCTTT
abundance: few; v_gene: TRBV10-3; j_gene: TRBJ2-6; d_gene: TRBD1; CDR3aa: CAISEPQIPDRALSGANVLTF; CDR3nt: TGTGCCATCAGTGAGCCCCAGATACCTGACAGGGCTCTCTCTGGGGCCAACGTCCTGACTTTC